Listed below are T cell receptor beta chains from one sample, sequenced in a study of beta chain features in type 1 diabetes. Profiling relied on immunoSEQ multiplex PCR, and the TCRdb table lists in-frame clones only, not all of them. Of roughly 220,000 clones listed, roughly 16% were seen once; the top ten hold about 0.08%. What was sequenced was naive CD4+ T cells from blood. These receptors came from a young man with type 1 diabetes. The CDR3 runs from the conserved cysteine through the conserved F or W. A D gene is named only where the DNA matches it firmly. Expanded clones get a size class; other rows say once, few or many, or leave the size out.

cdr3_aa,cdr3_nt,j_call,d_call,clone_size,v_call
CASSADRVEEKLFF,TGTGCCAGCAGCGCCGACAGGGTCGAAGAAAAACTGTTTTTT,TRBJ1-4,TRBD1,NA,TRBV9
CASSFRNEQFF,TGTGCCAGCAGTTTTCGAAATGAGCAGTTCTTC,TRBJ2-1,NA,few,TRBV28
CASSSGYEQYF,TGCGCCAGCAGTAGCGGCTACGAGCAGTACTTC,TRBJ2-7,NA,NA,TRBV5-1
CASSSGQGNTGELFF,TGTGCCAGCAGCTCGGGACAGGGGAACACCGGGGAGCTGTTTTTT,TRBJ2-2,TRBD1,NA,TRBV7-7
CASSPRGGTGELFF,TGTGCCAGCAGCCCGAGAGGAGGTACCGGGGAGCTGTTTTTT,TRBJ2-2,NA,few,TRBV9
CATAGISSTDTQYF,TGTGCCACGGCAGGGATTAGTAGCACAGATACGCAGTATTTT,TRBJ2-3,NA,NA,TRBV10-3
CASSLPRDEQFF,TGTGCCAGCAGTTTGCCCAGGGATGAGCAGTTCTTC,TRBJ2-1,NA,few,TRBV28
CSVEDRGQGYEQYF,TGCAGCGTTGAAGACAGAGGACAGGGGTACGAGCAGTACTTC,TRBJ2-7,TRBD1,NA,TRBV29-1
CASSLDSYNEQFF,TGTGCCAGCAGTTTAGACTCCTACAATGAGCAGTTCTTC,TRBJ2-1,NA,few,TRBV28
CASSIYRGNEQFF,TGTGCCAGCAGTATCTACAGGGGCAATGAGCAGTTCTTC,TRBJ2-1,TRBD1,NA,TRBV2
CSVLSTGGGETQYF,TGCAGCGTTCTCTCGACTGGGGGTGGAGAGACCCAGTACTTC,TRBJ2-5,NA,NA,TRBV29-1
CAWSPTGRNQPQHF,TGTGCCTGGAGTCCGACAGGCCGCAATCAGCCCCAGCATTTT,TRBJ1-5,NA,NA,TRBV30
CAWSVSGRRLMREAFSYEQYF,TGTGCCTGGAGTGTAAGTGGGAGGAGGTTAATGCGGGAGGCCTTCTCCTACGAGCAGTACTTC,TRBJ2-7,TRBD2,once,TRBV30
CASRSGQNYEQYF,TGTGCCAGTAGATCGGGACAGAACTACGAGCAGTACTTC,TRBJ2-7,TRBD1,few,TRBV19
CASRELEEETQYF,TGTGCCAGCAGGGAACTAGAAGAAGAGACCCAGTACTTC,TRBJ2-5,NA,few,TRBV2
CASGLGQVPDEQFF,TGTGCCAGTGGCCTCGGACAGGTACCCGATGAGCAGTTCTTC,TRBJ2-1,TRBD1,few,TRBV28
CATSRDLGSSEKLFF,TGTGCCACCAGCAGAGATTTGGGGTCTTCTGAAAAACTGTTTTTT,TRBJ1-4,NA,few,TRBV15
CASSYENTGQTGYTF,TGTGCCAGCAGTTACGAAAACACAGGGCAAACTGGCTACACCTTC,TRBJ1-2,NA,NA,TRBV6-5
CASSQDRQTGDYNEQFF,TGTGCCAGCAGCCAAGATCGCCAGACAGGGGACTACAATGAGCAGTTCTTC,TRBJ2-1,TRBD1,few,TRBV4-2
CASQRGLDYGYTF,TGTGCCAGCCAGCGGGGGCTCGACTATGGCTACACCTTC,TRBJ1-2,NA,NA,TRBV9
CATSEESYEQYF,TGTGCCACCTCTGAAGAGTCCTACGAGCAGTACTTC,TRBJ2-7,NA,NA,TRBV9
CASSLYTDTQYF,TGTGCCAGCAGCCTGTACACAGATACGCAGTATTTT,TRBJ2-3,NA,few,TRBV7-2
CASLTPELGNGSLVNTEAFF,TGCGCCAGCTTAACGCCAGAGCTAGGGAATGGTTCATTGGTGAACACTGAAGCTTTCTTT,TRBJ1-1,NA,few,TRBV23-1
CAWSRQFLGEKLFF,TGTGCCTGGTCTCGACAGTTCCTCGGGGAAAAACTGTTTTTT,TRBJ1-4,NA,NA,TRBV30
CASSFSRPSTDTQYF,TGTGCCAGCAGCTTTTCGCGGCCTAGCACAGATACGCAGTATTTT,TRBJ2-3,NA,NA,TRBV7-2
CSVGQGAGETQYF,TGCAGCGTGGGACAGGGGGCTGGAGAGACCCAGTACTTC,TRBJ2-5,TRBD1,many,TRBV29-1
CASSQTGMAKNIQYF,TGCGCCAGCAGCCAAACAGGGATGGCCAAAAACATTCAGTACTTC,TRBJ2-4,NA,few,TRBV4-1
CASSQGGGKLFF,TGCGCCAGCAGCCAGGGGGGAGGGAAACTGTTTTTT,TRBJ1-4,NA,NA,TRBV4-1
CSVVSGFGNQPQHF,TGCAGCGTGGTGTCGGGGTTCGGAAATCAGCCCCAGCATTTT,TRBJ1-5,NA,NA,TRBV29-1
CASSEIQAREQYF,TGTGCCAGCAGTGAGATCCAGGCTCGCGAGCAGTACTTC,TRBJ2-7,NA,few,TRBV25-1
CASSQDRGTGFSYEQYF,TGCGCCAGCAGCCAAGATCGCGGGACAGGTTTCTCCTACGAGCAGTACTTC,TRBJ2-7,TRBD1,NA,TRBV4-3
CASSSQGAGEDIQYF,TGTGCCAGCAGTTCGCAAGGGGCAGGGGAGGACATTCAGTACTTC,TRBJ2-4,NA,NA,TRBV27
CSVGRGNTEAFF,TGCAGCGTTGGACGGGGGAACACTGAAGCTTTCTTT,TRBJ1-1,NA,NA,TRBV29-1
CASDPSSGANVLTF,TGCGCCAGCGACCCAAGCTCTGGGGCCAACGTCCTGACTTTC,TRBJ2-6,NA,NA,TRBV5-1
CASSFGLASYNEQFF,TGTGCCAGCAGCTTCGGACTAGCGTCCTACAATGAGCAGTTCTTC,TRBJ2-1,TRBD2,NA,TRBV5-4
CASSQTSGRPETQYF,TGTGCCAGCAGCCAGACTAGCGGGAGACCAGAGACCCAGTACTTC,TRBJ2-5,TRBD2,NA,TRBV7-2
CAWSHGSGFQETQYF,TGTGCCTGGAGTCACGGATCCGGCTTCCAAGAGACCCAGTACTTC,TRBJ2-5,NA,few,TRBV30
CASSRIRDSDTDTQYF,TGTGCCAGCAGCCGGATCCGGGACAGCGACACAGATACGCAGTATTTT,TRBJ2-3,TRBD1,NA,TRBV11-2
CASSLGQTGLYNEQFF,TGTGCCAGCAGCTTAGGCCAGACAGGGCTTTACAATGAGCAGTTCTTC,TRBJ2-1,TRBD1,NA,TRBV11-3
CASSYSVQNEQYF,TGTGCCAGCAGTTACTCGGTTCAGAACGAGCAGTACTTC,TRBJ2-7,NA,NA,TRBV6-6
CASSLDREGPMTEETQYF,TGTGCCAGCAGTTTAGACAGGGAAGGGCCCATGACTGAAGAGACCCAGTACTTC,TRBJ2-5,TRBD1,NA,TRBV28
CAGSSVDTQYF,TGTGCCGGATCATCTGTAGATACGCAGTATTTT,TRBJ2-3,NA,NA,TRBV7-9
CASSPRASDPPRFF,TGTGCCAGCAGCCCTAGGGCTAGCGATCCGCCACGGTTCTTC,TRBJ2-1,NA,few,TRBV5-6
CASSAGTSSPYEQYF,TGTGCCAGCAGCGCTGGGACTAGCAGTCCCTACGAGCAGTACTTC,TRBJ2-7,TRBD2,few,TRBV9
CATSRDPGAYEQYF,TGTGCCACCAGCAGAGACCCGGGAGCCTACGAGCAGTACTTC,TRBJ2-7,NA,few,TRBV15